Listed here are 3 T cell receptor beta chains from one sample, sequenced in a study of T cell responses to AZD1222 COVID-19 vaccine. Profiled with immunoSEQ multiplex PCR; TCRdb holds only in-frame clones, not every one. The sample records about 150,000 clones, about nine tenths being singletons. This specimen consisted of peripheral blood, obtained on day 0 of AZD1222 vaccination. The receptors derive from an adult in good health.

The V gene is TRBV18, the J gene TRBJ1-4; D unclear. CDR1 and CDR2 (germline): KGHSH, LQKENI. Trimming left V 2 bases short and J 8 bases short, with 12 bases between. The CDR3 sequence is 14 residues long. As DNA, the CDR3 is TGTGCCAGCTCACCAGACGAATGGGCGGAAAAACTGTTTTTT. Its translation is CASSPDEWAEKLFF.

The rearrangement links TRBV18 to TRBJ2-1; no clear D. In germline, CDR1 is KGHSH, CDR2 LQKENI. There are 12 residues in the CDR3. V was cut by 2 bases and J by 5 bases, with 4 bases left in between. In DNA, the CDR3 is TGTGCCAGCTCACCAATGAACAATGAGCAGTTCTTC. This sequence encodes CASSPMNNEQFF. The complete variable domain, with remaining parts taken from reference TRBV18 and TRBJ2-1, reads NAGVMQNPRHLVRRRGQEARLRCSPMKGHSHVYWYRQLPEEGLKFMVYLQKENIIDESGMPKERFSAEFPKEGPSILRIQQVVRGDSAAYFCASSPMNNEQFFGPGTRLTVL.

Details on this clone: Germline and junction disagree at one end, which may indicate a read error. This rearrangement joins TRBV7-7 to TRBJ2-1; TRBD2 might be the D (6 bases). The CDR3 extends over 13 amino acids. The germline V gene encodes CDR1 SSHAT and CDR2 FNYEAQ (reference sequence). CDR3 protein: CASSLADYTEQFF. CDR3 in DNA: TGTGCCAGCAGCTTAGCGGACTACACTGAGCAGTTCTTC.